Below, 2 T cell receptor beta chains from the same sample are listed, as sequenced in a study of OX40 agonist ivuxolimab in advanced cancers. Profiled with immunoSEQ multiplex PCR; TCRdb holds only in-frame clones, not every one. The sample has approximately 60,000 clones, 80% to 90% seen once. This sample comprised CD4+ or CD8+ T cells sorted from blood, obtained in a trial of the OX40 agonist ivuxolimab. Receptors were obtained from an adult with an advanced solid tumor such as melanoma, head and neck, liver or kidney cancer.

The count of this clone is one. The rearrangement uses TRBV7-3 and TRBJ2-2; possibly TRBD2 for D (6 bases). The germline gives CDR1 SGHTA, CDR2 FQGTGA. With 5 bases removed from V and 5 bases from J, the gap between germline ends came to 24 bases. The CDR3 consists of 18 residues. CDR3 amino acids: CASSQLGGAQLRTGELFF. CDR3 coding DNA: TGTGCCAGCAGCCAACTCGGCGGGGCACAATTGAGGACCGGGGAGCTGTTTTTT. Full variable domain (rest looked up from reference TRBV7-3 and TRBJ2-2): GAGVSQTPSNKVTEKGKYVELRCDPISGHTALYWYRQSLGQGPEFLIYFQGTGAADDSGLPNDRFFAVRPEGSVSTLKIQRTERGDSAVYLCASSQLGGAQLRTGELFFGEGSRLTVL.

The rearrangement joins TRBV13 to TRBJ2-3; 9 bases match TRBD1. V was clipped by 5 bases and J by 0 bases; unmatched bases: 6. Germline lookup yields CDR1 PRHDT and CDR2 FYEKMQ (reference sequence). The CDR3 covers 16 residues. The CDR3 DNA reads TGTGCCAGCAGCACAGGGGGCCTATCGAGCACAGATACGCAGTATTTT. Its translation: CASSTGGLSSTDTQYF.